Sequencing of this T cell receptor beta chain was carried out in a study of T-cell reconstitution after alpha-beta-depleted transplantation in children. In its sample, this clonotype was seen many times. Its antigen remains unidentified. Unique molecular identifiers were built into the TCRbeta library. One entry per CDR3 protein, called by TCRdb with MiXCR from the PCR reads. The sample has around 450,000 distinct CDR3 sequences; roughly a tenth are singletons. In germline, CDR1 is SGDLS, CDR2 YYNGEE. This CDR3 spans 16 amino acids. V was pared by 0 bases and J by 10 bases, with 9 bases of the junction left unmatched. Findings and caveats of the study: Once a year had passed after transplant, T-cell counts and diversity came mostly from newly produced T cells.

The sequence was obtained from a child aged 2 to 9 with inherited bone marrow failure, due to receive a stem cell transplant. The chain combines TRBV9 with TRBJ2-1; 11 bases fit TRBD2. The sample in question was PBMCs, obtained before TCRalphabeta/CD19-depleted stem cell transplant. In DNA, the CDR3 is TGTGCCAGCAGCGTAGCTGTAATAGCGGGAGGGGGGGAGCAGTTCTTC. It specifies CASSVAVIAGGGEQFF.